A single count supports the clone carrying this TCR beta chain. Its antigen is as yet unknown. This specimen comes from a study of graft-versus-host responses after intestinal transplantation. Overall study context: Recipients received multivisceral, liver-intestinal, or isolated intestinal transplants. Induction using anti-thymocyte globulin, followed by tacrolimus and steroids for 2 to 4 years, was given to all recipients.

The CDR3 covers 13 residues. The germline gives CDR1 LNHNV, CDR2 YYDKDF (reference sequence). V was trimmed by 11 bases and J by 3 bases, leaving 15 bases between them. Profiled with immunoSEQ multiplex PCR; TCRdb holds only in-frame clones, not every one. The data contain fewer than 130,000 clones, around 95% of them singletons. General study findings and limits: Investigators detected GvH clones in recipient marrow, with some emerging earlier in ileum or blood.

The TCR comes from a human donor who received an intestinal transplant. The material was unstimulated CD8+ T cells sorted from spleen or lymph node cells, obtained before intestinal transplant. This chain links TRBV15 with TRBJ2-3; TRBD1 or TRBD2 may be the D gene (7 bases each). This CDR3 is CASREGATDTQYF. CDR3 DNA sequence: TGTGCCTCGAGGGAGGGGGCAACAGATACGCAGTATTTT.